These 26 T cell receptor beta chains originate from one sample sequenced in a study of T cell changes during pregnancy in multiple sclerosis. Using immunoSEQ multiplex PCR, the repertoire was profiled, and TCRdb retains in-frame clones only, with some absent. The table records fewer than 55,000 clones, roughly 90% of them present only once. The specimen was peripheral blood, collected in the first trimester of pregnancy. The receptors shown here come from a female donor with multiple sclerosis, enrolled in a pregnancy study.

V and J are TRBV5-4 and TRBJ1-1; D gene unclear. This CDR3 is 14 amino acids long. Trimming shortened V by 0 bases and J by 4 bases, and 10 bases separated the two germline ends. CDR1 is SGHNT, CDR2 YYREEE, per germline (reference sequence). CDR3 DNA sequence: TGTGCCAGCAGCTTGGCGGGGATCGGCACTGAAGCTTTCTTT. Its protein product is CASSLAGIGTEAFF.

V is TRBV18 and J is TRBJ1-1, with D hard to call. In germline, CDR1 is KGHSH, CDR2 LQKENI. V was trimmed by 4 bases and J by 4 bases, leaving 16 bases between them. The CDR3 runs 15 residues. In nucleotides, the CDR3 is TGTGCCAGCTCACAAATTTGGGGAGATTTCACTGAAGCTTTCTTT. The encoded protein is CASSQIWGDFTEAFF.

The chain is built from TRBV6-5 and TRBJ2-7, with TRBD1 identical over 11 bases. Trimming cost V 2 bases and J 3 bases; bases outside gene matches: 3. This CDR3 contains 15 residues. Germline V gives CDR1 MNHEY, CDR2 SVGAGI. Here the CDR3 DNA reads TGTGCCAGCAGTTACGGACAGGGGGCGGGCTACGAGCAGTACTTC. This gives the protein CASSYGQGAGYEQYF.

The rearrangement links TRBV5-6 to TRBJ2-1; 7 bases line up with TRBD2. Germline CDR1 SGHDT, CDR2 YYEEEE. The CDR3 sequence is 16 residues long. V was pared by 2 bases and J by 2 bases, with 7 bases of the junction left unmatched. Here the CDR3 reads CASSFGGGYPYNEQFF. The CDR3 DNA is TGTGCCAGCAGCTTCGGCGGGGGTTACCCCTACAATGAGCAGTTCTTC.

This chain links TRBV7-9 with TRBJ1-1; D is ambiguous. Per the germline V gene, CDR1 is SEHNR and CDR2 is FQNEAQ (reference sequence). The CDR3 has 15 residues. Trimming took 4 bases from V and 1 from J, leaving 13 bases between them. CDR3 DNA sequence: TGTGCCAGCAGCTGGGTCTCGGCGGAGAACACTGAAGCTTTCTTT. This codes for CASSWVSAENTEAFF.

This clone appeared a few times. The rearrangement links TRBV7-8 to TRBJ1-5, with 8 positions matching TRBD1. This CDR3 region has 16 residues. Trimming removed 0 bases from V and 4 bases from J; junction bases left unmatched: 5. Germline lookup yields CDR1 SGHVS and CDR2 FQNEAQ. The CDR3 region is CASSLALGQGNQPQHF. The CDR3 coding sequence is TGTGCCAGCAGCTTAGCGCTAGGACAGGGTAATCAGCCCCAGCATTTT.

The rearrangement uses TRBV10-1 and TRBJ2-3; 10 bases line up with TRBD2. Germline CDR1 WNHNN, CDR2 SYGVQD (reference sequence). V dropped 3 bases and J dropped 2; count of bases not matched to a gene: 5. This CDR3 comprises 16 residues. CDR3 bases: TGCGCCAGCAGTGATGATAGCGGGGGGCCCACAGATACGCAGTATTTT. Its protein product is CASSDDSGGPTDTQYF.

The chain recombines TRBV4-1 with TRBJ1-3, with D maybe TRBD1 (6 bases). V was pared by 3 bases and J by 0 bases, with 12 bases between. CDR3 size: 16 residues. The germline V gene has CDR1 MGHRA and CDR2 YSYEKL. CDR3 in DNA: TGCGCCAGCAGCCACCCGACAGGAACCTCTGGAAACACCATATATTTT. Protein sequence: CASSHPTGTSGNTIYF.

The chain recombines TRBV10-3 with TRBJ2-1, with 13 bases aligning to TRBD2. CDR3 length: 17 residues. Unmatched junction bases numbered 6, after V lost 6 bases and J lost 1 base. The germline V gene encodes CDR1 ENHRY and CDR2 SYGVKD. This CDR3 reads CAISPRTSGGSYNEQFF. The CDR3 DNA follows: TGTGCCATCAGCCCTAGGACTAGCGGGGGTTCCTACAATGAGCAGTTCTTC.

This chain uses TRBV6-5 with TRBJ1-6; a possible D gene is TRBD1 (5 bases). The CDR3 spans 13 residues. V dropped 9 bases and J dropped 7 bases, with 13 bases sitting between them. The germline V gene encodes CDR1 MNHEY and CDR2 SVGAGI. The CDR3 loop is CASAGFKNSPLHF. The CDR3 nucleotides are TGTGCCAGTGCAGGGTTTAAGAATTCACCCCTCCACTTT.

The rearrangement joins TRBV9 to TRBJ2-5; D may be TRBD1 (6 bases). Trimming pared 4 bases from V and 2 bases from J, leaving 12 bases between. This CDR3 is 14 amino acids long. Looked up from germline, CDR1 is SGDLS and CDR2 is YYNGEE. In DNA, the CDR3 is TGTGCCAGCAGCTCGCCGACAGGACAAGAGACCCAGTACTTC. Its protein is CASSSPTGQETQYF.

The V call is TRBV29-1, the J call TRBJ2-7, with 11 positions matching TRBD2. Germline values: CDR1 SQVTM, CDR2 ANQGSEA. J lost 0 bases, V lost 2 bases, and 9 bases had no gene match. This CDR3 region has 17 residues. CDR3 sequence (DNA): TGCAGCGTTGAAAAGTTAGGTAGCGGGGGGGACTCCTACGAGCAGTACTTC. Protein: CSVEKLGSGGDSYEQYF.

The CDR3 is CASSQAAGGRTEAFF. DNA of the CDR3: TGCGCCAGCAGTCAGGCTGCAGGGGGAAGAACTGAAGCTTTCTTT. V and J are TRBV23-1 and TRBJ1-1, with 7 nucleotides matching TRBD1. TRBV23-1 carries the ORF label, with uncertain function. Trimming removed 3 bases from V and 5 bases from J; junction bases left unmatched: 9. This CDR3 contains 15 residues.

The V and J genes are TRBV2 and TRBJ1-2; no definite D call. Germline lookup yields CDR1 SNHLY and CDR2 FYNNEI. The CDR3 is 14 amino acids. V lost 5 bases and J 4 bases, leaving 14 bases between the germline ends. CDR3 nucleotide sequence: TGTGCCAGCAGTCCCAACGGGGTGGGCTATGGCTACACCTTC. Translating it yields CASSPNGVGYGYTF.

This chain uses TRBV9 with TRBJ2-3, with a possible D match to TRBD1 (6 bases). Trimming removed 2 bases at V and 3 bases at J, with 13 bases between. Germline V gene lookup returns CDR1 SGDLS and CDR2 YYNGEE. CDR3 size: 15 residues. In DNA form, the CDR3 reads TGTGCCAGCAGCGTCAACAGGGCTGGAACAGATACGCAGTATTTT. It encodes CASSVNRAGTDTQYF.

The rearrangement uses TRBV2 and TRBJ2-2; no clear D. In germline, CDR1 is SNHLY, CDR2 FYNNEI. CDR3 length: 11 residues. The germline V and J ends were trimmed by 7 bases and 4 bases, with 4 bases remaining between them. The CDR3 reads CASTGTGELFF. Here the CDR3 DNA reads TGTGCCAGCACGGGCACCGGGGAGCTGTTTTTT. The full variable domain, completed using reference TRBV2 and TRBJ2-2, is EPEVTQTPSHQVTQMGQEVILRCVPISNHLYFYWYRQILGQKVEFLVSFYNNEISEKSEIFDDQFSVERPDGSNFTLKIRSTKLEDSAMYFCASTGTGELFFGEGSRLTVL.

The chain uses TRBV28 and TRBJ1-3; TRBD1 agrees at 7 bases. This CDR3 has 15 residues. The V segment lost 6 bases and the J segment 4 bases; nucleotides outside the gene matches: 9. CDR1 and CDR2 from the germline V gene are MDHEN and SYDVKM. The DNA of the CDR3 is TGTGCCAGCAGGGCTACAGGGGCAGGGGGAAACACCATATATTTT. Protein product: CASRATGAGGNTIYF.

The chain uses TRBV11-2 and TRBJ1-2, with a possible D match to TRBD1 (6 bases). The V end lost 6 bases, the J end lost 4 bases, and 15 bases lay between the germline ends. Germline V gene data show CDR1 as SGHAT and CDR2 as FQNNGV. This CDR3 comprises 14 residues. The CDR3 DNA is TGTGCCAGCAGGAACCAGGGGAACCTCTATGGCTACACCTTC. Its translation: CASRNQGNLYGYTF. Combining the CDR3 with reference TRBV11-2 and TRBJ1-2 gives the whole variable domain EAGVAQSPRYKIIEKRQSVAFWCNPISGHATLYWYQQILGQGPKLLIQFQNNGVVDDSQLPKDRFSAERLKGVDSTLKIQPAKLEDSAVYLCASRNQGNLYGYTFGSGTRLTVV.

This chain uses TRBV10-3 with TRBJ1-1; TRBD1 aligns across 8 bases. J gave up 1 base and V 6 bases, and 4 bases lay outside the gene matches. The CDR3 contains 14 residues. Germline V gene data show CDR1 as ENHRY and CDR2 as SYGVKD. CDR3 sequence reads: CAIRVTGENTEAFF. CDR3 DNA: TGTGCCATCAGGGTGACAGGGGAGAACACTGAAGCTTTCTTT.

V gene TRBV10-3 combines with J gene TRBJ2-1, with D tentatively TRBD2 (7 bases). The CDR3 runs to 14 residues. The V end lost 8 bases, the J end lost 6 bases, and 17 bases lay between the germline ends. Germline assignment: CDR1 ENHRY and CDR2 SYGVKD. The CDR3 here is CAISKGGLGNEQFF. In nucleotides, the CDR3 is TGTGCCATCTCTAAGGGGGGGCTGGGCAATGAGCAGTTCTTC.

The J gene is TRBJ1-2, the V gene TRBV6-5, with 11 bases identical to TRBD1. Germline loops: CDR1 MNHEY, CDR2 SVGAGI. CDR3 length: 15 amino acids. The trim removed 10 bases at V and 4 bases at J, leaving 11 bases unmatched. The CDR3 sequence is CATQPGQGVTYGYTF. The CDR3 region has the DNA TGTGCCACCCAACCGGGACAGGGGGTGACCTATGGCTACACCTTC.

The chain joins TRBV5-1 to TRBJ1-5, with D possibly matching TRBD1 (5 bases). The CDR3 has 14 amino acids. V was pared by 0 bases and J by 4 bases, with 8 bases between. Germline CDR1 SGHRS, CDR2 YFSETQ. This chain's CDR3 is CASSLDAGNQPQHF. The CDR3 DNA is TGCGCCAGCAGCTTGGATGCAGGGAATCAGCCCCAGCATTTT.

V usage is TRBV10-2 and J usage is TRBJ2-1, with 14 bases that match TRBD2. J was trimmed by 7 bases and V by 6 bases; bases with no gene match: 5. This CDR3 contains 15 residues. CDR1 is WSHSY and CDR2 is SAAADI in the germline V gene. CDR3 sequence reads: CASSRTSGGRNEQFF. CDR3 DNA sequence: TGCGCCAGCAGCCGGACTAGCGGGGGGAGGAATGAGCAGTTCTTC.

V is TRBV5-6 and J is TRBJ2-7; TRBD1 aligns across 8 bases. The CDR3 is made up of 14 amino acids. Germline V gives CDR1 SGHDT, CDR2 YYEEEE. Trimming took 4 bases from V and 4 from J; bases not matched to a gene: 7. CDR3 sequence (DNA): TGTGCCAGCAGCCGCCAGGGGGCCAAATACGAGCAGTACTTC. It translates to CASSRQGAKYEQYF.

This chain connects TRBV10-3 to TRBJ1-2; no firm D call. V was trimmed by 0 bases and J by 1 base, leaving 6 bases between them. Germline V CDR1 and CDR2: ENHRY, SYGVKD. The CDR3 has 14 residues. CDR3 amino acids: CAISESSVNYGYTF. CDR3 DNA sequence: TGTGCCATCAGTGAGTCGTCAGTTAACTATGGCTACACCTTC.

This chain uses TRBV6-5 with TRBJ2-1; 8 bases line up with TRBD2. Germline loops: CDR1 MNHEY, CDR2 SVGAGI. The ends lost 0 bases at V and 8 bases at J; junction bases unmatched: 9. The CDR3 loop spans 16 amino acids. CDR3 loop: CASSYSRGGRVYEQFF. DNA for the CDR3: TGTGCCAGCAGTTACTCTCGGGGGGGCAGGGTCTATGAGCAGTTCTTC.